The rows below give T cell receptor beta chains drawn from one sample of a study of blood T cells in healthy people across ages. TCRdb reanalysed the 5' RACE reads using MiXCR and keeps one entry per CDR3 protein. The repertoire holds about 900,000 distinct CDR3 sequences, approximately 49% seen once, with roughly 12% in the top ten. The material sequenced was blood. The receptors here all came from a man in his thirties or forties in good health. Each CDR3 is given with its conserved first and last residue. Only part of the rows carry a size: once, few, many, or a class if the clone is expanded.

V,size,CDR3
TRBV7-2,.,CASSGPHSYEQYF
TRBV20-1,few,CSAEGLAGPLGDTQYF
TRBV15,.,CATSRDTGYQETQYF
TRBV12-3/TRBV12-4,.,CASSYPAPGTQYF
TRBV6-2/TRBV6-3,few,CASSPGQRNQPQHF
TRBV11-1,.,CASRLDGAIETQYF
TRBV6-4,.,CTSIGDSTDTQYF
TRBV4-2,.,CASSQAGEPLYEQYF
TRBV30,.,CAWRPGTGITGANVLTF
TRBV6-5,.,CASSRGQINTEAFF
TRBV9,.,CASSVEPRPREQFF
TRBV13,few,CASSSGGSSYNSPLHF
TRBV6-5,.,CASTKSGTVSTEQYF
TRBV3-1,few,CASSPVHSGSRTDTQYF
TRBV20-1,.,CSAPAGGGYGYTF
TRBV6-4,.,CASSNSNEQFF
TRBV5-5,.,CASSLYDGEKQYF
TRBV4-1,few,CASSQFQGIDEQYF
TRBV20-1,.,CSARDTGAYNSPLHF
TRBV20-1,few,CSAPTDGNTEAFF
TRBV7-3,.,CASSPSSTGFDGYTF
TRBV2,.,CASSDQGLTPYEQYF
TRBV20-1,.,CSARRPGNEQFF
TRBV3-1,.,CASSQDRLGTTEAFF
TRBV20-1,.,CSARDSGASGPPETQYF
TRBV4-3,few,CASSQEWGNSYNEQFF
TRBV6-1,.,CASSEARGLGYTF
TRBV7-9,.,CASSSETGRHEQYF
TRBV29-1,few,CSVDLGTQETQYF
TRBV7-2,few,CASSPLVGSFGNEQFF
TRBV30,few,CAWSPPYLVNTEAFF
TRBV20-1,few,CSARDWDRGHEQYF
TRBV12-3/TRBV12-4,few,CASSPPAGYYNEQFF
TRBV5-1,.,CASREPSGRAFF
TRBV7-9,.,CASSFSVNEAFF
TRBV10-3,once,CAISEFVTLQETQYF
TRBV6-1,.,CASSEVGSGAETQYF
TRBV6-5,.,CASSYSPQRLGSEQYF
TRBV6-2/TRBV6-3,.,CASSNGGYEQYF
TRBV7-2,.,CASSLAGTGGYSNQPQHF
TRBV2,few,CASLLAGANNEQFF